The text below deals with one TCR beta chain. No antigen is known for it. The sample is drawn from a study of cytomegalovirus exposure and HLA in healthy donors. Study findings and constraints: Published work reported that the classifier diagnosed cytomegalovirus status with high specificity and sensitivity. Later, TCR association rates were found to vary by HLA locus, highest for DRB1 and lowest for HLA-C. About 180 TCR beta chains were listed as cytomegalovirus-associated. A few CMV-associated chains proved CMV antigen-specific in vitro.

Vbeta (60) and Jbeta (13) primers were used in the PCR. Profiling relied on immunoSEQ multiplex PCR, and the TCRdb table lists in-frame clones only, not all of them. Found here are about 150,000 clones, about three quarters of them singletons; the top ten hold under 2%. V shed 4 bases and J 5 bases; nucleotides not matched to a gene: 6. CDR3 length: 14 amino acids. The germline CDR1 and CDR2 sequences are SGDLS and YYNGEE. The chain couples TRBV9 to TRBJ2-7; 10 bases map to TRBD2. This clonotype originated in a female donor in good health and CMV-seropositive. Sequencing input: PBMCs. CDR3 DNA sequence: TGTGCCAGCAGCACCGGGACTAGCGCTGACGAGCAGTACTTC. Translated, it gives CASSTGTSADEQYF.